Reported below is one TCR beta chain. Assay: immunoSEQ multiplex PCR; the TCRdb copy retains only in-frame clones and omits some. The table records about 200,000 clones, roughly 86% of them present only once. This CDR3 is built from 14 residues. The germline V gene has CDR1 SNHLY and CDR2 FYNNEI. V was pared by 4 bases and J by 2 bases, with 4 bases of the junction left unmatched. Cohorts were determined from participant-reported clinical history. The record originates from a study of blood T cell repertoires in COVID-19. Study in general: PBMCs, B-cell-depleted T cells, or T cells provided the cDNA or gDNA that made up the material.

The sequence came from a young woman with acute COVID-19. This chain connects TRBV2 to TRBJ2-7, with 8 bases lining up with TRBD2. The sample taken for sequencing was PBMCs or T cells enriched from blood (not recorded which). The CDR3 DNA is TGTGCCAGCAGTGTATCCGGGGGGGCCTACGAGCAGTACTTC. Amino acid sequence: CASSVSGGAYEQYF. Supplemented by reference TRBV2 and TRBJ2-7, the full variable domain reads EPEVTQTPSHQVTQMGQEVILRCVPISNHLYFYWYRQILGQKVEFLVSFYNNEISEKSEIFDDQFSVERPDGSNFTLKIRSTKLEDSAMYFCASSVSGGAYEQYFGPGTRLTVT.